These 31 T cell receptor beta chains were sequenced from one sample in a study of shared T cell receptors in the human thymus. TCRdb keeps only in-frame clones here, not all; method: immunoSEQ multiplex PCR. This sample has roughly 500,000 clones; 75% to 80% occur once, and the top ten carry roughly 0.013%. The data also belong to a second study, concerning human thymus T cells.

Input material: thymocytes. The source of these receptors is a boy younger than two with a congenital heart defect.

This clone has only a few counts. The rearrangement uses TRBV11-2 and TRBJ2-5; 13 nucleotides match TRBD2. Germline values: CDR1 SGHAT, CDR2 FQNNGV. The CDR3 totals 17 residues. After removal of 5 bases from V and 1 base from J, the junction contained 7 bases not matched to a gene. CDR3 sequence (DNA): TGTGCCAGCAGCCCAGGACTAGCGGGAGTTGGCCAAGAGACCCAGTACTTC. Protein: CASSPGLAGVGQETQYF.

This chain connects TRBV27 to TRBJ1-5; unclear D gene. The CDR3 is 11 residues long. The germline gives CDR1 MNHEY, CDR2 SMNVEV (reference sequence). Between the trimmed V and J ends, which lost 3 bases and 6 bases, there was a span of 3 bases. The CDR3 region is CASSFFQPQHF. CDR3 DNA: TGTGCCAGCAGTTTCTTTCAGCCCCAGCATTTT.

This chain joins TRBV5-6 and TRBJ1-1; tentatively, D is TRBD1 (6 bases). This CDR3 is 14 amino acids long. V lost 0 bases, J lost 5 bases, and 11 bases lay in between. Germline CDR1 and CDR2: SGHDT and YYEEEE. CDR3 residues: CASSLGTGRTEAFF. The CDR3 DNA reads as TGTGCCAGCAGCTTGGGCACAGGGAGAACTGAAGCTTTCTTT.

The genes are TRBV19 and TRBJ2-3; 10 positions agree with TRBD1. Trimming removed 8 bases from V and 5 bases from J; junction bases left unmatched: 10. Germline values: CDR1 LNHDA, CDR2 SQIVND (reference sequence). The CDR3 extends over 15 amino acids. In DNA form, the CDR3 reads TGTGCCAGTTCGGGACAGGGGAAAAATGGAGATACGCAGTATTTT. Protein: CASSGQGKNGDTQYF.

This chain uses TRBV7-8 with TRBJ2-5; perhaps TRBD2 as D (5 bases). Trimming took off 1 base at V and 5 bases at J, with 11 bases between the two ends. The CDR3 consists of 14 residues. Germline V gene lookup returns CDR1 SGHVS and CDR2 FQNEAQ. CDR3 loop: CASSLVNRRETQYF. The DNA of the CDR3 is TGTGCCAGCAGCTTAGTGAACCGGAGGGAGACCCAGTACTTC.

The V call is TRBV5-6, the J call TRBJ2-5; TRBD2 matches 11 bases. Trimming removed 0 bases from V and 3 bases from J; junction bases left unmatched: 7. The CDR3 runs 17 residues. Germline loops: CDR1 SGHDT, CDR2 YYEEEE. DNA for the CDR3: TGTGCCAGCAGCTTGGCACTAGCGGGAGCAAGGGAAGAGACCCAGTACTTC. Translated: CASSLALAGAREETQYF. The full variable domain, rest sourced from reference TRBV5-6 and TRBJ2-5, is DAGVTQSPTHLIKTRGQQVTLRCSPKSGHDTVSWYQQALGQGPQFIFQYYEEEERQRGNFPDRFSGHQFPNYSSELNVNALLLGDSALYLCASSLALAGAREETQYFGPGTRLLVL.

The rearrangement joins TRBV28 to TRBJ1-2; 11 nucleotides line up with TRBD1. The V and J ends lost 6 bases and 8 bases, in that order; junction bases with no gene match: 11. Germline assignment: CDR1 MDHEN and CDR2 SYDVKM. This CDR3 has 15 residues. CDR3 nucleotides: TGTGCCAGCAGGCCATATGGGACAGGGGGAATGGGCTACACCTTC. This sequence encodes CASRPYGTGGMGYTF.

This sequence joins TRBV7-2 and TRBJ1-1; tentative D call: TRBD1 (5 bases). Germline V gene sequence: CDR1 SGHTA, CDR2 FQGNSA. The V end lost 5 bases, the J end lost 2 bases, and 18 bases lay between the germline ends. This CDR3 spans 16 amino acids. CDR3 sequence reads: CASSLWGFRTNTEAFF. As DNA, the CDR3 is TGTGCCAGCAGCCTTTGGGGTTTCAGGACAAACACTGAAGCTTTCTTT.

The CDR3 nucleotides are TGTGCCAGCAGCCCGAGGGGACTAGCGGGAAATACCGGGGAGCTGTTTTTT. Amino acids: CASSPRGLAGNTGELFF. This rearrangement joins TRBV5-6 to TRBJ2-2; TRBD2 agrees at 13 bases. The CDR3 is 17 amino acids. Trimming cost V 4 bases and J 5 bases; bases outside gene matches: 8. Germline lookup yields CDR1 SGHDT and CDR2 YYEEEE. The full variable domain, its missing parts supplied by reference TRBV5-6 and TRBJ2-2, is DAGVTQSPTHLIKTRGQQVTLRCSPKSGHDTVSWYQQALGQGPQFIFQYYEEEERQRGNFPDRFSGHQFPNYSSELNVNALLLGDSALYLCASSPRGLAGNTGELFFGEGSRLTVL.

The V call is TRBV25-1, the J call TRBJ2-2, with D maybe TRBD1 (7 bases). CDR1 is MGHDK, CDR2 SYGVNS, per germline. V lost 1 base, J lost 3 bases, and 12 bases lay in between. The CDR3 has 16 amino acids. The DNA of the CDR3 is TGTGCCAGCAGTGAATCCCAGGGGGAGGACACCGGGGAGCTGTTTTTT. Encoded protein: CASSESQGEDTGELFF.

The rearrangement links TRBV15 to TRBJ2-1; possibly TRBD2 for D (6 bases). V gave up 5 bases and J gave up 3 bases, with 23 bases separating them. In germline, CDR1 is LNHNV, CDR2 YYDKDF (reference sequence). This CDR3 has 18 residues. The CDR3 loop is CATSAADGSGFRYNEQFF. The CDR3 nucleotides are TGTGCCACCAGCGCCGCCGACGGGAGCGGGTTTCGCTACAATGAGCAGTTCTTC.

Notes on this clone: One end of the junction varies from germline; a read error may be responsible. The V and J genes are TRBV4-1 and TRBJ2-2; 15 positions agree with TRBD2. The CDR3 totals 18 residues. The germline V gene encodes CDR1 MGHRA and CDR2 YSYEKL. The CDR3 region has the DNA TGCGCCAGCAGCCGCCCCGGGACTAGCGGGAGGAACCCCGGGGAGCTGTTTTTT. Translated: CASSRPGTSGRNPGELFF.

This chain joins TRBV7-2 and TRBJ2-7; TRBD2 matches 9 bases. This CDR3 is 15 amino acids long. Germline CDR1 SGHTA, CDR2 FQGNSA. The J segment lost 5 bases and the V segment lost 5 bases, leaving 10 bases of the junction unmatched. The CDR3 loop reads CASSPQREVPDEQYF. CDR3 sequence (DNA): TGTGCCAGCAGCCCACAGCGGGAGGTACCCGACGAGCAGTACTTC.

The rearrangement uses TRBV4-3 and TRBJ2-2; maybe TRBD2 (5 bases). Trimming shortened V by 6 bases and J by 4 bases, and 15 bases separated the two germline ends. Per the germline V gene, CDR1 is LGHNA and CDR2 is YSLEER. The CDR3 runs 15 residues. CDR3 sequence reads: CASRPTSLGTGELFF. In DNA, the CDR3 is TGCGCCAGCAGACCCACTAGTTTGGGCACCGGGGAGCTGTTTTTT.

The V and J genes are TRBV5-1 and TRBJ2-2, with TRBD2 matching over 7 bases. The CDR3 is made up of 17 amino acids. Trimming took 1 base from V and 2 from J; bases not matched to a gene: 8. The germline CDR1 and CDR2 sequences are SGHRS and YFSETQ. As DNA, the CDR3 is TGCGCCAGCAGCTTGAAATTACCGGGAGGAAACACCGGGGAGCTGTTTTTT. Protein product: CASSLKLPGGNTGELFF.

This clone appeared a single time. CDR3 residues: CASAPGGSTEAFF. The CDR3 DNA reads as TGTGCCAGCGCCCCAGGGGGGAGCACTGAAGCTTTCTTT. This rearrangement joins TRBV6-5 to TRBJ1-1, with 7 positions matching TRBD1. The CDR3 is 13 amino acids. V gave up 8 bases and J gave up 4 bases; unmatched junction bases: 7. Germline values: CDR1 MNHEY, CDR2 SVGAGI.

This chain links TRBV19 with TRBJ1-1, with TRBD1 matching 11 bases. V lost 1 base to trimming and J lost 10 bases; unmatched junction nucleotides: 2. CDR1 is LNHDA, CDR2 SQIVND, per germline (reference sequence). CDR3 length: 13 residues. The DNA of the CDR3 is TGTGCCAGTAGTATAGTTGGGACAGGGGGAGCTTTCTTT. Its protein product is CASSIVGTGGAFF.

The V and J genes are TRBV28 and TRBJ1-3; D not resolved. The CDR3 covers 19 residues. Trimming pared 7 bases from V and 0 bases from J, leaving 25 bases between. From germline, CDR1 is MDHEN and CDR2 SYDVKM. CDR3 DNA: TGTGCCAGCACCCCGGAGGACCCGCTATTTGATTACTCTGGAAACACCATATATTTT. Protein sequence: CASTPEDPLFDYSGNTIYF. The variable domain in full, with the rest retrieved from reference TRBV28 and TRBJ1-3, is DVKVTQSSRYLVKRTGEKVFLECVQDMDHENMFWYRQDPGLGLRLIYFSYDVKMKEKGDIPEGYSVSREKKERFSLILESASTNQTSMYLCASTPEDPLFDYSGNTIYFGEGSWLTVV.

This clone has just a few counts. V and J are TRBV11-3 and TRBJ1-4; possibly TRBD1 for D (6 bases). The germline V gene encodes CDR1 SGHNT and CDR2 YENEEA. CDR3 size: 15 residues. V was cut by 5 bases and J by 0 bases, with 10 bases left in between. CDR3 sequence (DNA): TGTGCCAGCAGCCTACGGACAGCAACTAATGAAAAACTGTTTTTT. This codes for CASSLRTATNEKLFF.

V and J are TRBV6-1 and TRBJ1-4, with D perhaps TRBD1 (5 bases). The V gene lost 3 bases and the J gene lost 2 bases, with 10 bases spanning the gap. The CDR3 totals 15 residues. CDR1 and CDR2 from the germline V gene are MNHNS and SASEGT. CDR3 DNA sequence: TGTGCCAGCAGTGATCAGGGATACACTAATGAAAAACTGTTTTTT. Protein product: CASSDQGYTNEKLFF.

The chain recombines TRBV4-1 with TRBJ2-7; 16 bases are a match to TRBD2. The germline V gene encodes CDR1 MGHRA and CDR2 YSYEKL. The CDR3 runs 18 residues. V shed 4 bases, J shed 0 bases, and the junction held 6 bases outside the gene matches. The CDR3 nucleotides are TGCGCCAGCAGCCGGACCGGGACTAGCGGGAGGGTCTCCTACGAGCAGTACTTC. It is translated as CASSRTGTSGRVSYEQYF.

The rearrangement uses TRBV27 and TRBJ1-2, with 8 bases fitting TRBD1. The CDR3 runs 14 residues. Germline loops: CDR1 MNHEY, CDR2 SMNVEV (reference sequence). Trimming at V came to 5 bases and at J to 6 bases, leaving 8 bases not matched to a gene. CDR3 sequence (DNA): TGTGCCAGCAGTCCCAGGGGGCGCACGGATGGCTACACCTTC. As protein: CASSPRGRTDGYTF.

This sequence joins TRBV30 and TRBJ2-1; D remains ambiguous. V was shortened by 2 bases and J by 4 bases, with 9 bases between the two germline ends. Germline values: CDR1 GTSNPN, CDR2 SVGIG (reference sequence). The CDR3 totals 13 residues. CDR3 in DNA: TGTGCCTGGAGTAAAAGAGGATACAATGAGCAGTTCTTC. Encoded protein: CAWSKRGYNEQFF.

This clone was seen a handful of times. The V and J genes are TRBV5-4 and TRBJ2-1, with 9 bases matching TRBD2. The CDR3 is made up of 19 amino acids. Per germline, CDR1 SGHNT and CDR2 YYREEE (reference sequence). V lost 1 base, J lost 8 bases, and 19 bases stayed unmatched. The CDR3 spells CASSLRREGPEGGNHEQFF. In nucleotides, the CDR3 is TGTGCCAGCAGCTTGAGGCGGGAGGGTCCAGAGGGTGGTAACCATGAGCAGTTCTTC.

The CDR3 coding sequence is TGTGCCAGCAGGACCGGTGGTCAGGGGGCTTACGAGCAGTACTTC. Translating gives CASRTGGQGAYEQYF. The genes are TRBV5-6 and TRBJ2-7, with 8 bases identical to TRBD1. This CDR3 spans 15 amino acids. The germline CDR1 and CDR2 sequences are SGHDT and YYEEEE. J was trimmed by 4 bases and V by 5 bases; bases with no gene match: 11. The whole variable domain, remainder taken from reference TRBV5-6 and TRBJ2-7, is DAGVTQSPTHLIKTRGQQVTLRCSPKSGHDTVSWYQQALGQGPQFIFQYYEEEERQRGNFPDRFSGHQFPNYSSELNVNALLLGDSALYLCASRTGGQGAYEQYFGPGTRLTVT.

The J gene is TRBJ2-1, the V gene TRBV5-1, with D possibly being TRBD2 (6 bases). V was shortened by 7 bases and J by 7 bases, with 15 bases between the two germline ends. The CDR3 totals 13 residues. CDR1 is SGHRS and CDR2 is YFSETQ in the germline V gene. CDR3 sequence (DNA): TGCGCCAGCGGTCGGCAGGAGGGTAATGAGCAGTTCTTC. The encoded protein is CASGRQEGNEQFF.

A few counts support this clone. The gene calls are TRBV5-1 and TRBJ2-7; D is unclear. This CDR3 comprises 12 residues. CDR1 SGHRS and CDR2 YFSETQ come from the germline V gene. Deletions cut 5 bases from V and 1 base from J, with 7 bases between. CDR3 sequence: CASSGSSYEQYF. CDR3 DNA sequence: TGCGCCAGCAGTGGCAGTTCCTACGAGCAGTACTTC.

This clone was counted a single time. The chain is built from TRBV5-7 and TRBJ1-3; 11 bases align to TRBD1. TRBV5-7 is an ORF, and what it does is uncertain. Trimming removed 3 bases from V and 1 base from J; junction bases left unmatched: 3. The CDR3 contains 16 residues. The CDR3 coding sequence is TGTGCCAGCAGCTGGGGACAGGGGGTATCTGGAAACACCATATATTTT. Translated: CASSWGQGVSGNTIYF.

V usage is TRBV5-1 and J usage is TRBJ2-1, with D possibly matching TRBD2 (5 bases). CDR3 length: 15 amino acids. Germline-derived CDR1 and CDR2 are SGHRS and YFSETQ. V lost 6 bases and J lost 2, with 15 bases in between. This chain's CDR3 is CASTSGGVAYNEQFF. The DNA of the CDR3 is TGCGCCAGCACCAGCGGCGGAGTGGCCTACAATGAGCAGTTCTTC.

The gene calls are TRBV7-2 and TRBJ2-3, with D possibly matching TRBD2 (6 bases). V was shortened by 7 bases and J by 6 bases, with 14 bases between the two germline ends. The germline V gene has CDR1 SGHTA and CDR2 FQGNSA. This CDR3 has 13 amino acids. Written as DNA, the CDR3 is TGTGCCAGCATCATCAGGGCGGGGGATACGCAGTATTTT. As protein: CASIIRAGDTQYF.

This clone was counted between two and nine times. The gene calls are TRBV7-8 and TRBJ2-1, with TRBD2 matching 13 bases. Germline CDR1 and CDR2: SGHVS and FQNEAQ. CDR3 size: 18 residues. The V and J ends lost 5 bases and 5 bases, in that order; junction bases with no gene match: 12. Here the CDR3 reads CASSAGGTSGNLDNEQFF. CDR3 sequence (DNA): TGTGCCAGCAGCGCAGGGGGGACTAGCGGGAACCTTGACAATGAGCAGTTCTTC.